These T cell receptor beta chains were read from a single sample in a study of monozygotic twins with inflammatory bowel disease. From the 5' RACE reads, TCRdb lists one entry per CDR3 protein and no DNA. The listing records under 350,000 distinct CDR3 sequences. Material for sequencing was blood. The source of these receptors is a human donor with ulcerative colitis or Crohn's disease, or a healthy co-twin of an affected twin (not recorded which). Both conserved end residues are part of each CDR3. Fields, in order: J gene, V gene, CDR3 protein.

TRBJ2-3,TRBV5-1,CASSLAPGGSTADTQYF
TRBJ2-2,TRBV6-2/TRBV6-3,CASSEGGADTGELFF
TRBJ1-5,TRBV11-1,CASSLDSGSNQPQHF
TRBJ2-4,TRBV10-3,CALKDLPKNIQYF
TRBJ1-3,TRBV18,CASSPDSISGNTIYF
TRBJ2-1,TRBV18,CASSPMTGRSYNEQFF
TRBJ1-5,TRBV24-1,CATSGQGFKPQHF
TRBJ2-2,TRBV5-4,CASSSGGRRNTGELFF
TRBJ1-6,TRBV5-6,CASSLVTRGESPLHF
TRBJ2-3,TRBV25-1,CASRSTASTDTQYF
TRBJ2-1,TRBV7-3,CASRYDGGHEQFF